This T cell receptor beta chain is from a study of healthy donors' naive CD4 and CD8 T cells. Study details: Donors spanned ages 20-25, 40-50 and 60-70 years, half female. All functional IMGT TCR alpha variants were covered by new primers.

This CDR3 is built from 15 residues. The trim removed 6 bases at V and 2 bases at J, leaving 4 bases unmatched. Germline lookup yields CDR1 LNHDA and CDR2 SQIVND (reference sequence). Regarding the study as a whole: CDR3 charge plus V and J genes appeared to account for roughly 12% of CD4/CD8 variance.

Sorting defined naive CD4+ as CD4+CD8-CD45RO-CD45RA+ and naive CD8+ as CD8+CD4-CD45RA+CD27bright. TCR libraries were built from approximately 0.55 ug of total RNA by linear amplification. TCRdb independently ran MiXCR on the reads; one entry per CDR3 protein. This table holds around 200,000 distinct CDR3 sequences, about 70% found once. Note on this clonotype: The antigen remains unidentified.

This clonotype was sampled from a pool of human donors in good health; the sample pools cells from several healthy donors. The sequencing input was naive CD4+ and CD8+ T cells sorted from blood, pooled from several donors. The chain couples TRBV19 to TRBJ2-1; 10 bases line up with TRBD2. The CDR3 coding sequence is TGTGCCAGTAGGGTGGGACTAGCGACCTACAATGAGCAGTTCTTC. It codes for CASRVGLATYNEQFF.